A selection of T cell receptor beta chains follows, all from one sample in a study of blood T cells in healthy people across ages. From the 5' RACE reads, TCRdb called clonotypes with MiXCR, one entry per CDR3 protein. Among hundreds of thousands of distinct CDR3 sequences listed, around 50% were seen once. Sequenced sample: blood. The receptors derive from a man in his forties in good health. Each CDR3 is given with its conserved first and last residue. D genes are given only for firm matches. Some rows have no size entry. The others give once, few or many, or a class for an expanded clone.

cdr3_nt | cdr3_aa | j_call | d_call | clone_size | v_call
TGCAGTGCTAGAGAGGGGGGGCCAACCAAAAACATTCAGTACTTC | CSAREGGPTKNIQYF | TRBJ2-4 | . | few | TRBV20-1
TGTGCCAGCAGCGTAGAGGGGTGGAATGAGCAGTTCTTC | CASSVEGWNEQFF | TRBJ2-1 | . | . | TRBV9
TGCGCCAGCAGCTTGGGGCACATGAGGGGTTTCGATAGCAATCAGCCCCAGCATTTT | CASSLGHMRGFDSNQPQHF | TRBJ1-5 | . | . | TRBV5-1
TGCAGCGCGGAGCGGGCAGAGACCTACGAGCAGTACTTC | CSAERAETYEQYF | TRBJ2-7 | . | . | TRBV29-1
TGTGCCACCAATCCTCGGGGGGCTAATTCACCCCTCCACTTT | CATNPRGANSPLHF | TRBJ1-6 | . | once | TRBV6-6
TGTGCCAGCAGTTTTGGGTACGGGGAGCAGTTCTTC | CASSFGYGEQFF | TRBJ2-1 | . | few | TRBV12-3/TRBV12-4
TGTGCCAGCAGCGGGGGCAAAACCTACGAGCAGTACTTC | CASSGGKTYEQYF | TRBJ2-7 | . | . | TRBV9
TGTGCCAGCAGACCGCCGGGAACTGGCTCCTACGAGCAGTACTTC | CASRPPGTGSYEQYF | TRBJ2-7 | . | . | TRBV28
TGCGCCAGCAGCTTTTCAGGGGGAGTACTCACAGATACGCAGTATTTT | CASSFSGGVLTDTQYF | TRBJ2-3 | TRBD1 | . | TRBV5-1
TGTGCCAGCAGCTTAGTGATTGCGGGGCCTTCGGGCGAGCAGTACTTC | CASSLVIAGPSGEQYF | TRBJ2-7 | . | . | TRBV13
TGTGCCAGCAGCCAAGATACAGGGGGCTGGAATGAGCAGTTCTTC | CASSQDTGGWNEQFF | TRBJ2-1 | TRBD1 | few | TRBV3-1
TGCAGCGTTGGCCTTTCGATGTTGAGGGGGCTGAACACTGAAGCTTTCTTT | CSVGLSMLRGLNTEAFF | TRBJ1-1 | TRBD1 | . | TRBV29-1
TGTGCCAGCAGTTACCTGGACAGTCTCAATCAGCCCCAGCATTTT | CASSYLDSLNQPQHF | TRBJ1-5 | . | . | TRBV6-2/TRBV6-3
TGTGCCAGCGTAGGGAGCTACGAGCAGTACTTC | CASVGSYEQYF | TRBJ2-7 | . | few | TRBV5-8
TGCTGCGTTACAGGGGGTCGTGTCGAGCAGTACTTC | CCVTGGRVEQYF | TRBJ2-7 | TRBD1 | . | TRBV29-1
TGTGCCAGCAGTAAGGGGTTGGGTAACTATGGCTACACCTTC | CASSKGLGNYGYTF | TRBJ1-2 | . | . | TRBV12-3/TRBV12-4
TGTGCCAGCAGCTTAGCGGAGAATTTGGGCTATGGCTACACCTTC | CASSLAENLGYGYTF | TRBJ1-2 | . | . | TRBV7-2
TGTGCCAGCAGCTTTCAGGGGAACAATCAGCCCCAGCATTTT | CASSFQGNNQPQHF | TRBJ1-5 | . | . | TRBV7-9
TGTGCCAGCAGCTTAGTGGGACAGGGGGCCGAGCAGTACTTC | CASSLVGQGAEQYF | TRBJ2-7 | TRBD1 | . | TRBV7-2
TGCAGTGCTAGAGGCCAAGGGGAAAACTATGGCTACACCTTC | CSARGQGENYGYTF | TRBJ1-2 | . | few | TRBV20-1
TGTGCCAGCAGCTTAACGGGACATGGGGAAGAGACCCAGTACTTC | CASSLTGHGEETQYF | TRBJ2-5 | . | . | TRBV7-3
TGTGCCAGCAGTCCCTCCTGGACCGGTACCTACGAGCAGTACTTC | CASSPSWTGTYEQYF | TRBJ2-7 | . | . | TRBV12-3/TRBV12-4